Below, 28 T cell receptor beta chains from the same sample are listed, as sequenced in a study of cytomegalovirus exposure and HLA in healthy donors. The primer mix had 60 Vbeta and 13 Jbeta primers. The data were produced by immunoSEQ multiplex PCR, yet TCRdb's version contains in-frame clones alone and is incomplete. The sample lists 100,000 to 150,000 clones, over 65% occurring once. Sequencing used PBMCs. The origin of the receptors is a man aged 25 to 40 in good health and CMV-seropositive.

The chain is built from TRBV30 and TRBJ1-5, with D possibly TRBD1 on 5 matching bases. The CDR3 contains 15 residues. V was shortened by 0 bases and J by 4 bases, with 13 bases between the two germline ends. The V gene's germline CDR1 is GTSNPN and CDR2 SVGIG (reference sequence). This chain's CDR3 is CAWSVPGRENQPQHF. In nucleotides, the CDR3 is TGTGCCTGGAGTGTACCGGGCAGGGAAAATCAGCCCCAGCATTTT.

The chain carries TRBV18 and TRBJ1-5; 8 bases are a match to TRBD1. Germline lookup yields CDR1 KGHSH and CDR2 LQKENI. The CDR3 is 16 residues long. Trimming took 3 bases from V and 4 from J; bases not matched to a gene: 8. The chain's CDR3 is CASSPDSDRVNQPQHF. CDR3 coding DNA: TGTGCCAGCTCACCGGACTCGGACAGGGTGAATCAGCCCCAGCATTTT.

The rearrangement uses TRBV29-1 and TRBJ2-3, with 11 bases aligning to TRBD2. The V and J ends lost 4 bases and 1 base, in that order; junction bases with no gene match: 4. CDR3 size: 15 residues. Germline V CDR1 and CDR2: SQVTM, ANQGSEA. This chain's CDR3 is CSVGPLAGGTDTQYF. CDR3 DNA: TGCAGCGTTGGCCCACTAGCGGGAGGCACAGATACGCAGTATTTT.

The rearrangement joins TRBV11-2 to TRBJ2-5; D possibly corresponds to TRBD2 (6 bases). Trimming cost V 0 bases and J 4 bases, with 12 bases left between them. Germline V gene sequence: CDR1 SGHAT, CDR2 FQNNGV. CDR3 length: 15 amino acids. As DNA, the CDR3 is TGTGCCAGCAGCTTAGATGGAGGGGTGTTAGAGACCCAGTACTTC. Its translation: CASSLDGGVLETQYF.

The rearrangement links TRBV7-2 to TRBJ2-7; D uncertain. The germline V gene has CDR1 SGHTA and CDR2 FQGNSA. V lost 4 bases and J lost 7, with 8 bases in between. CDR3 length equals 11 residues. CDR3: CASSSYWEQYF. CDR3 DNA sequence: TGTGCCAGCAGCTCCTATTGGGAGCAGTACTTC.

J is TRBJ2-1 and V is TRBV10-2; D possibly corresponds to TRBD2 (5 bases). This CDR3 region has 14 residues. V was clipped by 5 bases and J by 3 bases, with 11 bases between them. CDR1 is WSHSY, CDR2 SAAADI, per germline. CDR3 protein: CASSRASLYNEQFF. The DNA for the CDR3 is TGCGCCAGCAGTCGGGCTAGCCTCTACAATGAGCAGTTCTTC.

The chain links TRBV11-2 to TRBJ2-1; a weak D match, TRBD2 (5 bases). V shed 0 bases and J shed 3 bases, with 6 bases lying between them. The CDR3 totals 14 residues. In germline, CDR1 is SGHAT, CDR2 FQNNGV. CDR3 DNA: TGTGCCAGCAGCTTAGAACGGGACTACAATGAGCAGTTCTTC. Translating gives CASSLERDYNEQFF.

The chain is built from TRBV27 and TRBJ2-1, with 13 bases that match TRBD2. The V gene's germline CDR1 is MNHEY and CDR2 SMNVEV (reference sequence). V was clipped by 4 bases and J by 9 bases; unmatched bases: 6. The CDR3 is made up of 15 amino acids. The CDR3 is CASSWGTSGNGEQFF. The CDR3 coding sequence is TGTGCCAGCAGTTGGGGGACTAGCGGGAACGGTGAGCAGTTCTTC.

The chain couples TRBV15 to TRBJ2-7; no definite D call. Trimming took off 0 bases at V and 3 bases at J, with 9 bases between the two ends. Germline V lookup: CDR1 LNHNV, CDR2 YYDKDF (reference sequence). This CDR3 comprises 14 residues. The CDR3 is CATSRDLVHYEQYF. CDR3 sequence (DNA): TGTGCCACCAGCAGAGATCTAGTCCACTACGAGCAGTACTTC.

The chain recombines TRBV6-5 with TRBJ2-2; 7 bases fit TRBD2. V trimming: 2 bases; J trimming: 1 base; junction bases outside the gene matches: 4. The CDR3 contains 16 residues. Germline assignment: CDR1 MNHEY and CDR2 SVGAGI. Here the CDR3 DNA reads TGTGCCAGCAGTTACCAGGGCGGGAGGAACACCGGGGAGCTGTTTTTT. Its translation: CASSYQGGRNTGELFF.

The rearrangement uses TRBV5-1 and TRBJ1-4, with 9 bases fitting TRBD1. The CDR3 runs 16 residues. Looked up from germline, CDR1 is SGHRS and CDR2 is YFSETQ. After removal of 0 bases from V and 6 bases from J, the junction contained 6 bases not matched to a gene. The CDR3 protein is CASSLEGQGAYEKLFF. In DNA, the CDR3 is TGCGCCAGCAGCTTGGAGGGACAGGGCGCGTATGAAAAACTGTTTTTT.

Only a few counts were recorded for this clone. The chain joins TRBV19 to TRBJ2-7; D may be TRBD2 (6 bases). With 5 bases removed from V and 0 bases from J, the gap between germline ends came to 17 bases. The germline CDR1 and CDR2 sequences are LNHDA and SQIVND (reference sequence). The CDR3 is made up of 16 amino acids. CDR3 DNA sequence: TGTGCCAGTAGTTTCGCCGGGACTGGGAGCTCCTACGAGCAGTACTTC. Translation gives CASSFAGTGSSYEQYF.

The chain has TRBV27 and TRBJ2-3; possibly TRBD1 for D (5 bases). Germline lookup yields CDR1 MNHEY and CDR2 SMNVEV (reference sequence). The CDR3 is 15 amino acids. V lost 2 bases and J lost 4, with 13 bases in between. CDR3 loop: CASSLMGRPADTQYF. CDR3 nucleotides: TGTGCCAGCAGTTTAATGGGGCGCCCCGCAGATACGCAGTATTTT.

V is TRBV10-3 and J is TRBJ2-7; 12 bases agree with TRBD1. Germline V gene data show CDR1 as ENHRY and CDR2 as SYGVKD. The CDR3 runs 15 residues. J gave up 7 bases and V 3 bases, and 7 bases lay outside the gene matches. The CDR3 DNA reads TGTGCCATCAGTGACCCGGGACAGGGGGCAAGGGAGCAGTACTTC. This gives the protein CAISDPGQGAREQYF.

The V gene is TRBV7-2, the J gene TRBJ1-1; D is possibly TRBD1 (5 bases). The CDR3 loop spans 13 amino acids. Per the germline V gene, CDR1 is SGHTA and CDR2 is FQGNSA. Trimming shortened V by 2 bases and J by 3 bases, and 7 bases separated the two germline ends. CDR3 DNA: TGTGCCAGCAGCTTACAAGGGGACACTGAAGCTTTCTTT. This codes for CASSLQGDTEAFF.

This chain joins TRBV28 and TRBJ2-7; TRBD1 aligns across 8 bases. The trim removed 5 bases at V and 3 bases at J, leaving 6 bases unmatched. Germline CDR1 and CDR2: MDHEN and SYDVKM. This CDR3 region has 14 residues. CDR3 in amino acids: CASSLGQVYYEQYF. The CDR3 DNA reads TGTGCCAGCAGTCTGGGACAGGTATACTACGAGCAGTACTTC. The full variable domain, in which reference TRBV28 and TRBJ2-7 provide the parts outside the CDR3, is DVKVTQSSRYLVKRTGEKVFLECVQDMDHENMFWYRQDPGLGLRLIYFSYDVKMKEKGDIPEGYSVSREKKERFSLILESASTNQTSMYLCASSLGQVYYEQYFGPGTRLTVT.

The genes are TRBV5-1 and TRBJ1-3; 8 bases are a match to TRBD1. Germline lookup yields CDR1 SGHRS and CDR2 YFSETQ. The CDR3 contains 16 residues. With V trimmed by 3 bases and J by 3 bases, 8 bases remained unmatched. In DNA, the CDR3 is TGCGCCAGCAGCTCCTCTACAGGGGGGAGTGGAAACACCATATATTTT. Translating it yields CASSSSTGGSGNTIYF.

This sequence joins TRBV6-1 and TRBJ2-5; 8 nucleotides match TRBD1. Germline V gene data show CDR1 as MNHNS and CDR2 as SASEGT. The CDR3 sequence is 15 residues long. J was trimmed by 4 bases and V by 4 bases; bases with no gene match: 8. The CDR3 bases are TGTGCCAGCAGTGCTAAGGACAGGGTGGGAGAGACCCAGTACTTC. Amino acids: CASSAKDRVGETQYF.

This rearrangement joins TRBV19 to TRBJ2-2; 8 nucleotides line up with TRBD1. V lost 7 bases and J lost 6; bases outside the gene matches: 7. Germline values: CDR1 LNHDA, CDR2 SQIVND (reference sequence). This CDR3 contains 14 residues. CDR3 amino acids: CASTDRGVAGELFF. The CDR3 coding sequence is TGTGCCAGTACCGACAGGGGAGTAGCCGGGGAGCTGTTTTTT.

The rearrangement joins TRBV27 to TRBJ1-1, with D possibly matching TRBD1 (5 bases). The germline V and J ends were trimmed by 6 bases and 3 bases, with 17 bases remaining between them. The CDR3 totals 15 residues. Germline V gene lookup returns CDR1 MNHEY and CDR2 SMNVEV (reference sequence). The CDR3 coding sequence is TGTGCCAGCAGGACGCGGGGCCGACCGGACACTGAAGCTTTCTTT. It specifies CASRTRGRPDTEAFF.

This rearrangement joins TRBV5-1 to TRBJ1-1; D unresolved. This CDR3 contains 13 residues. The V gene lost 5 bases and the J gene lost 1 base, with 9 bases spanning the gap. Germline-derived CDR1 and CDR2 are SGHRS and YFSETQ. This CDR3 reads CASRPTANTEAFF. The DNA of the CDR3 is TGCGCCAGCAGACCTACAGCGAACACTGAAGCTTTCTTT.

The rearrangement links TRBV19 to TRBJ2-1, with D possibly being TRBD1 (7 bases). Germline assignment: CDR1 LNHDA and CDR2 SQIVND (reference sequence). Trimming removed 6 bases at V and 6 bases at J, with 12 bases between. This CDR3 spans 13 amino acids. The CDR3, as DNA: TGTGCCAGTAGGGCCCAGGGGGGCAATGAGCAGTTCTTC. Translation: CASRAQGGNEQFF.

The rearrangement joins TRBV9 to TRBJ2-2, with TRBD2 matching over 10 bases. The CDR3 runs 17 residues. Per the germline V gene, CDR1 is SGDLS and CDR2 is YYNGEE. J gave up 0 bases and V 3 bases, and 5 bases lay outside the gene matches. The CDR3 DNA sequence: TGTGCCAGCAGCGACCGACTAGCGGGCCCGAACACCGGGGAGCTGTTTTTT. As protein: CASSDRLAGPNTGELFF.

The V call is TRBV10-1, the J call TRBJ2-3; D is undetermined. Trimming shortened V by 10 bases and J by 10 bases, and 12 bases separated the two germline ends. There are 10 residues in the CDR3. CDR1 is WNHNN, CDR2 SYGVQD, per germline (reference sequence). The DNA for the CDR3 is TGCGCCACCCCCCTCTTCCCGCAGTATTTT. As protein: CATPLFPQYF.

The rearrangement links TRBV9 to TRBJ2-7, with 7 positions matching TRBD1. The CDR3 contains 12 residues. With V trimmed by 0 bases and J by 7 bases, 1 base remained unmatched. The germline V gene has CDR1 SGDLS and CDR2 YYNGEE. As DNA, the CDR3 is TGTGCCAGCAGCGTAGGGGACAGTGAGCAGTACTTC. Its protein product is CASSVGDSEQYF.

The chain couples TRBV4-1 to TRBJ2-7; no definite D call. Trimming took 0 bases from V and 1 from J, leaving 4 bases between them. The CDR3 sequence is 13 residues long. Per germline, CDR1 MGHRA and CDR2 YSYEKL. The CDR3 loop is CASSQDGSYEQYF. Here the CDR3 DNA reads TGCGCCAGCAGCCAAGACGGTTCCTACGAGCAGTACTTC.

This clone was seen only a few times. V usage is TRBV30 and J usage is TRBJ1-1, with D maybe TRBD1 (6 bases). The CDR3 runs to 13 residues. Germline CDR1 reads GTSNPN; CDR2 reads SVGIG (reference sequence). V was trimmed by 2 bases and J by 1 base, leaving 8 bases between them. CDR3 DNA sequence: TGTGCCTGGAGTACAGGGTCGAACACTGAAGCTTTCTTT. Translation: CAWSTGSNTEAFF.

V is TRBV15 and J is TRBJ2-3; TRBD1 agrees at 8 bases. The length of the CDR3 is 15 residues. CDR1 is LNHNV, CDR2 YYDKDF, per germline (reference sequence). The V segment lost 1 base and the J segment 6 bases; nucleotides outside the gene matches: 6. The CDR3 DNA is TGTGCCACCAGCAGAGTCGGGACAGGTCCCGATACGCAGTATTTT. This encodes CATSRVGTGPDTQYF.